The clone carrying this TCR beta chain was counted many times. Its antigen is unknown. Germline V gene data show CDR1 as SGHAT and CDR2 as FQNNGV. This CDR3 region has 13 residues. The V end was cut by 1 base, the J end by 10 bases, with 13 bases between. This entry belongs to a study of T cells in Graves' hyperthyroidism and ophthalmopathy. Study-level results: Onset of ophthalmopathy came a median approximately 6.5 months after the model predicted it. Most thyroid-expanded clonotypes above 0.001 were also found in blood.

In the ophthalmopathy cohort, Clinical Activity Score was at least 3, NOSPECS grade at least 4, and duration under 3 months. PBMCs were obtained from approximately 10 ml fresh peripheral blood. Amplified TCR beta CDR3 regions derived from RNA transcripts. First-round RT-PCR of the TCR CDR3 relied on the HTBI primer set. Each CDR3 protein is one row after TCRdb ran MiXCR on the multiplex PCR reads. This sample has fewer than 450,000 distinct CDR3 sequences, with about 16% found just once. The chain is built from TRBV11-2 and TRBJ1-1, with D perhaps matching TRBD1 (5 bases). The sample was blood. The receptor's source is a woman in her fifties or sixties with Graves' ophthalmopathy. CDR3 in DNA: TGTGCCAGCAGCTTAGGAGGGACCGGGGGAGCTTTCTTT. It encodes CASSLGGTGGAFF.